The next 20 T cell receptor beta chains were all read from a single sample in a study of blood T cell repertoires in COVID-19. TCRdb's copy holds only in-frame clones and misses some; the assay was immunoSEQ multiplex PCR. The sample carries 80,000 to 130,000 clones, roughly 90% recorded once. Specimen: peripheral blood. The receptors shown here come from a man between 65 and 85 years old with acute or convalescent COVID-19.

The rearrangement uses TRBV28 and TRBJ2-7; the match to TRBD1 covers 7 bases. The junction had 3 bases not matched to a gene; V was cut back by 7 bases and J by 3 bases. Germline V gene sequence: CDR1 MDHEN, CDR2 SYDVKM. The CDR3 loop spans 12 amino acids. CDR3 residues: CASTGTVYEQYF. Here the CDR3 DNA reads TGTGCCAGCACAGGGACAGTCTACGAGCAGTACTTC.

This clone was seen once. The chain recombines TRBV27 with TRBJ1-2, with 9 bases lining up with TRBD1. The CDR3 has 14 amino acids. Germline trimming cut 5 bases from V and 7 bases from J; bases unmatched to any gene: 8. Germline assignment: CDR1 MNHEY and CDR2 SMNVEV (reference sequence). This CDR3 is CASSPPGQGVGYTF. DNA for the CDR3: TGTGCCAGCAGTCCCCCGGGACAGGGAGTTGGCTACACCTTC.

Comments on this clone: One end of the junction fails to match germline, which may point to a read error. The CDR3 spells CATSDPPSGRIHF. The CDR3 DNA sequence: TGTGCCACCAGTGACCCTCCTAGCGGGAGGATCCACTTC. The J gene is TRBJ2-5, the V gene TRBV24-1, with 11 bases aligning to TRBD2. Germline CDR1 KGHDR, CDR2 SFDVKD. The CDR3 is made up of 13 amino acids.

J is TRBJ1-4 and V is TRBV5-6, with a weak D call TRBD1 (6 bases). Per germline, CDR1 SGHDT and CDR2 YYEEEE. V dropped 3 bases and J dropped 2 bases, with 11 bases sitting between them. The CDR3 totals 15 residues. Here the CDR3 reads CASSSTGRTNEKLFF. The CDR3 region has the DNA TGTGCCAGCAGCTCAACAGGGCGTACTAATGAAAAACTGTTTTTT.

The chain combines TRBV23-1 with TRBJ2-3; the D gene is possibly TRBD2 (5 bases). TRBV23-1 is designated an ORF whose function remains uncertain. The length of the CDR3 is 18 residues. Deletions cut 7 bases from V and 2 bases from J, with 25 bases between. DNA for the CDR3: TGCGCCAGCATGAGGGTGGGCCCTCTCTCCTCCCCCACAGATACGCAGTATTTT. Amino acids: CASMRVGPLSSPTDTQYF.

The rearrangement links TRBV5-6 to TRBJ2-5; TRBD2 agrees at 16 bases. CDR1 is SGHDT, CDR2 YYEEEE, per germline. Germline trimming cut 5 bases from V and 4 bases from J; bases unmatched to any gene: 8. This CDR3 has 17 amino acids. The CDR3 sequence is CASSSLGTSGGAETQYF. The CDR3 DNA is TGTGCCAGCAGTTCACTCGGGACTAGCGGGGGGGCAGAGACCCAGTACTTC.

This chain connects TRBV7-6 to TRBJ1-3; D is perhaps TRBD1 (5 bases). The CDR3 contains 14 residues. The V gene's germline CDR1 is SGHVS and CDR2 FNYEAQ. V lost 4 bases to trimming and J lost 4 bases, with 11 bases between them. CDR3 coding DNA: TGTGCCAGCAGCTCAGGGCTGGGCGGAAACACCATATATTTT. It translates to CASSSGLGGNTIYF.

The genes are TRBV28 and TRBJ1-5, with D hard to call. The CDR3 is 15 amino acids. Germline assignment: CDR1 MDHEN and CDR2 SYDVKM. V lost 2 bases, J lost 4 bases, and 12 bases lay in between. In DNA form, the CDR3 reads TGTGCCAGCAGTTTAAATGACGGGTCAAATCAGCCCCAGCATTTT. Translated, it gives CASSLNDGSNQPQHF.

This clone was detected once. V and J are TRBV7-2 and TRBJ2-2; 10 bases fit TRBD2. With V trimmed by 1 base and J by 3 bases, 8 bases remained unmatched. The CDR3 is 18 amino acids. The V gene's germline CDR1 is SGHTA and CDR2 FQGNSA. The CDR3 spells CASSLEGSGRPYTGELFF. The CDR3 region has the DNA TGTGCCAGCAGCTTAGAGGGTAGCGGGAGGCCCTACACCGGGGAGCTGTTTTTT.

The rearrangement joins TRBV11-2 to TRBJ1-3; 7 bases line up with TRBD1. The J segment lost 2 bases and the V segment lost 5 bases, leaving 6 bases of the junction unmatched. This CDR3 has 15 residues. Germline CDR1 SGHAT, CDR2 FQNNGV. The CDR3 DNA follows: TGTGCCAGCAGCCCAAACAGGGGACCTGGAAACACCATATATTTT. It encodes CASSPNRGPGNTIYF.

V gene TRBV15 combines with J gene TRBJ1-4; D gene unclear. From germline, CDR1 is LNHNV and CDR2 YYDKDF (reference sequence). V was clipped by 1 base and J by 8 bases, with 5 bases between them. The CDR3 runs to 12 residues. CDR3 nucleotides: TGTGCCACCAGCAGAGGGGAGGAAAAACTGTTTTTT. This sequence encodes CATSRGEEKLFF.

The chain uses TRBV4-1 and TRBJ2-6; a possible D gene is TRBD1 (6 bases). CDR3 length: 17 residues. Germline lookup yields CDR1 MGHRA and CDR2 YSYEKL. Trimming took 1 base from V and 1 from J, leaving 11 bases between them. CDR3 DNA: TGCGCCAGCAGCCAAGGACAGGATATTTCTGGGGCCAACGTCCTGACTTTC. Translated, it gives CASSQGQDISGANVLTF.

The rearrangement uses TRBV6-5 and TRBJ1-2, with D unclear. The V end lost 6 bases, the J end lost 2 bases, and 7 bases lay between the germline ends. This CDR3 is built from 12 residues. Germline V lookup: CDR1 MNHEY, CDR2 SVGAGI. The CDR3 reads CASRSGNYGYTF. In DNA, the CDR3 is TGTGCCAGCAGGAGCGGAAACTATGGCTACACCTTC.

The genes are TRBV19 and TRBJ2-7; D remains ambiguous. CDR1 and CDR2 (germline): LNHDA, SQIVND (reference sequence). The V and J ends lost 3 bases and 4 bases respectively, with 13 bases between them. The CDR3 runs 14 residues. The CDR3 bases are TGTGCCAGTAGTATCGGGTTACCTCCTTACGAGCAGTACTTC. This gives the protein CASSIGLPPYEQYF. Based on the CDR3 plus reference TRBV19 and TRBJ2-7, the full variable domain is DGGITQSPKYLFRKEGQNVTLSCEQNLNHDAMYWYRQDPGQGLRLIYYSQIVNDFQKGDIAEGYSVSREKKESFPLTVTSAQKNPTAFYLCASSIGLPPYEQYFGPGTRLTVT.

The J gene is TRBJ1-1, the V gene TRBV10-1; tentatively, D is TRBD1 (6 bases). Germline values: CDR1 WNHNN, CDR2 SYGVQD (reference sequence). The CDR3 extends over 15 amino acids. V was pared by 5 bases and J by 2 bases, with 15 bases between. CDR3 in DNA: TGCGCCAGCAGTTGGGGGGGCCGCTCTAACACTGAAGCTTTCTTT. This codes for CASSWGGRSNTEAFF.

The CDR3 DNA follows: TGTGCCAGCAGTTTATACGGGACTAGCTCCTACAATGAGCAGTTCTTC. It is translated as CASSLYGTSSYNEQFF. This rearrangement joins TRBV28 to TRBJ2-1, with 8 bases aligning to TRBD2. This CDR3 has 16 residues. Germline CDR1 is MDHEN and CDR2 is SYDVKM. J gave up 0 bases and V 1 base, and 2 bases lay outside the gene matches. Full variable domain (missing parts from reference TRBV28 and TRBJ2-1): DVKVTQSSRYLVKRTGEKVFLECVQDMDHENMFWYRQDPGLGLRLIYFSYDVKMKEKGDIPEGYSVSREKKERFSLILESASTNQTSMYLCASSLYGTSSYNEQFFGPGTRLTVL.

The chain uses TRBV18 and TRBJ1-1, with D unclear. V was shortened by 4 bases and J by 0 bases, with 12 bases between the two germline ends. This CDR3 region has 15 residues. Per the germline V gene, CDR1 is KGHSH and CDR2 is LQKENI. CDR3 sequence (DNA): TGTGCCAGCTCACGGAAAAGCGGCCTGAACACTGAAGCTTTCTTT. It yields the protein CASSRKSGLNTEAFF.

The chain employs TRBV9 and TRBJ2-5, with 10 positions matching TRBD1. This CDR3 is built from 16 residues. Unmatched junction bases numbered 9, after V lost 3 bases and J lost 4 bases. In germline, CDR1 is SGDLS, CDR2 YYNGEE. DNA for the CDR3: TGTGCCAGCAGCGAGACCGGGACAGGGGTGGGAGAGACCCAGTACTTC. Translated, it gives CASSETGTGVGETQYF.

This clone has only a few counts. J is TRBJ1-1 and V is TRBV2; unclear D gene. Trimming left V 5 bases short and J 4 bases short, with 11 bases between. Germline CDR1 SNHLY, CDR2 FYNNEI. This CDR3 is built from 13 residues. The CDR3, as DNA: TGTGCCAGCAGTCAGGAGGGATCCACTGAAGCTTTCTTT. Translated: CASSQEGSTEAFF.

The chain combines TRBV5-6 with TRBJ1-1, with D tentatively TRBD1 (6 bases). V gave up 6 bases and J gave up 1 base, with 13 bases separating them. Germline V gene lookup returns CDR1 SGHDT and CDR2 YYEEEE. This CDR3 has 14 residues. This CDR3 is CASIRVGGNTEAFF. The CDR3 DNA sequence: TGTGCCAGCATCCGTGTAGGGGGGAACACTGAAGCTTTCTTT.